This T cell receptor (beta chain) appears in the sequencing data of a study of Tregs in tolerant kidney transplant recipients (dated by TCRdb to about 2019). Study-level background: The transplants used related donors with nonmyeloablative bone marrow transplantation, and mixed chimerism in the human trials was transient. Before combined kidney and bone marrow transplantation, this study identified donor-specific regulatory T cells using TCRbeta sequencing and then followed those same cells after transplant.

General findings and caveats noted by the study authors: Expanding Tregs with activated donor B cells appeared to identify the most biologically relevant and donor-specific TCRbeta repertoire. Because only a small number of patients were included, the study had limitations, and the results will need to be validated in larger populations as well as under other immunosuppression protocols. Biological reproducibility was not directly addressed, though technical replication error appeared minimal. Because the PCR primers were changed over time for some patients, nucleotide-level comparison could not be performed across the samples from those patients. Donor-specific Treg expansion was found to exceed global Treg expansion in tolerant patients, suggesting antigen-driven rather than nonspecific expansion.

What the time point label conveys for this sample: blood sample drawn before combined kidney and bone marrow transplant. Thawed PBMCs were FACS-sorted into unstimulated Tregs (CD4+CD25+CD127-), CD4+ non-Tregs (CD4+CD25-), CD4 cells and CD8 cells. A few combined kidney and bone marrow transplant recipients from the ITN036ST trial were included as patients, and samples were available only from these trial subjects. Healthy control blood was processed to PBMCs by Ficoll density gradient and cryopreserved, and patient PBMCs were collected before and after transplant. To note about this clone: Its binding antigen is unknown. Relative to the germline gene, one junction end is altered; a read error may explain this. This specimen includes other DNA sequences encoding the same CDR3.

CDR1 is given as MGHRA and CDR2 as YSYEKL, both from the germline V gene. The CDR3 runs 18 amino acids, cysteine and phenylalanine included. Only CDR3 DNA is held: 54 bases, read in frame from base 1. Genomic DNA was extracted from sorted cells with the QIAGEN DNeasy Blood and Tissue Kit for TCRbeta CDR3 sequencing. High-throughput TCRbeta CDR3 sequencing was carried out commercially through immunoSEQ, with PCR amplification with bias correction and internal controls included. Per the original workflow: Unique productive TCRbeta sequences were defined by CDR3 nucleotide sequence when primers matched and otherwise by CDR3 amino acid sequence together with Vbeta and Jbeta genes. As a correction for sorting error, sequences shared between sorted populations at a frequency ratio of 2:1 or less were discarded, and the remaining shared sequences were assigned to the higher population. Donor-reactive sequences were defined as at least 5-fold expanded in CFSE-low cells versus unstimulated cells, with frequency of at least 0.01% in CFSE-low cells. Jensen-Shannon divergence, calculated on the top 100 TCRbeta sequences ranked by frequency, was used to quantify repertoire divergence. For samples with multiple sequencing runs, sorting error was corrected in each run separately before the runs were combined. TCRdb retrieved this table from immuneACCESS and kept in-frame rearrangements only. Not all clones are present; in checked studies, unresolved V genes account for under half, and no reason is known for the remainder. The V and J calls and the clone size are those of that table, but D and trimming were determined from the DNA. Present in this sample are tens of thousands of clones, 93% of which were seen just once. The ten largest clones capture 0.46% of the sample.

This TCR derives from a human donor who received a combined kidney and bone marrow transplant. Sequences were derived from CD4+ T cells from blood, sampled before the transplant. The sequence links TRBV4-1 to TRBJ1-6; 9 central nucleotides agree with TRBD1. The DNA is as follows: TGCGCCAGCAGCCGGGACAGGGTTTTAAGCTCCTATAATTCCCCCCTCCACTTT. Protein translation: CASSRDRVLSSYNSPLHF.